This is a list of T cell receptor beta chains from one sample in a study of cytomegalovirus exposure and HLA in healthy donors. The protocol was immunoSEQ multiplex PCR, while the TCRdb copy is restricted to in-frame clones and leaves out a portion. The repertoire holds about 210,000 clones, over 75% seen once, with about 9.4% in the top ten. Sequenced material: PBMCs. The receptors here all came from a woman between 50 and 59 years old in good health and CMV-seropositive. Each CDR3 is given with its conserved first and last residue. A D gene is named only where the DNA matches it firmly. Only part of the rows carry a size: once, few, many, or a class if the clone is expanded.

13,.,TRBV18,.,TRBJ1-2,CASSPTDSDGYTF,TGTGCCAGCTCACCGACAGATAGTGATGGCTACACCTTC
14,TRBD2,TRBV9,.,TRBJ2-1,CASSERDYNERQFF,TGTGCCAGCAGCGAGCGGGATTACAATGAGCGGCAGTTCTTC
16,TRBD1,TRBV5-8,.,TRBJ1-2,CASNGRDRGYLYGYTF,TGTGCCAGCAATGGCCGGGACAGGGGCTATCTGTATGGCTACACCTTC
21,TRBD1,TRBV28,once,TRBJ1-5,CASSLADTLGTGFFFPQPQHF,TGTGCCAGCAGTTTAGCTGATACCCTCGGGACAGGGTTCTTCTTCCCCCAGCCCCAGCATTTT
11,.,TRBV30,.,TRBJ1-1,CACNHGESAFF,TGTGCCTGCAATCACGGGGAGTCAGCTTTCTTT
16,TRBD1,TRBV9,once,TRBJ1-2,CASSVVDRGLNYGYTF,TGTGCCAGCAGCGTAGTAGACAGGGGGCTGAACTATGGCTACACCTTC
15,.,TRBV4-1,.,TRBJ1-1,CASSRSEGGNTEAFF,TGCGCCAGCAGCCGGTCGGAAGGGGGGAACACTGAAGCTTTCTTT
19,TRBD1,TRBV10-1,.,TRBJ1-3,CASWKRDSNRICPGNTIYF,TGCGCCAGCTGGAAAAGGGACAGTAACAGGATTTGCCCTGGAAACACCATATATTTT
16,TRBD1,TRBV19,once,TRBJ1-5,CASSTPGDRDNQPQHF,TGTGCCAGTAGTACGCCCGGCGACAGGGACAATCAGCCCCAGCATTTT
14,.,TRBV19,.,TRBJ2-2,CASSIVGETGELFF,TGTGCCAGTAGTATAGTTGGAGAAACCGGGGAGCTGTTTTTT
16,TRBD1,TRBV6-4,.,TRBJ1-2,CASSDSPRTGGYGYTF,TGTGCCAGCAGTGACTCCCCCCGGACAGGGGGCTATGGCTACACCTTC
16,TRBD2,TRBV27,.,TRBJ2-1,CASSRTLSGGRGEQFF,TGTGCCAGCAGCAGAACCCTTAGCGGGGGCCGGGGTGAGCAGTTCTTC
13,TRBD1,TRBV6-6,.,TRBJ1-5,CASRPGTGQPQHF,TGTGCCAGCAGACCAGGGACAGGACAGCCCCAGCATTTT
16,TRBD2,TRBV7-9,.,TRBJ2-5,CASSLGLAGRKETQYF,TGTGCCAGCAGCCTGGGACTAGCGGGGAGAAAAGAGACCCAGTACTTC
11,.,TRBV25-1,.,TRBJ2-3,CASTTGGAQYF,TGTGCCAGCACCACAGGGGGGGCGCAGTATTTT
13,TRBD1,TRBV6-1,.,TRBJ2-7,CASRTGDLYEQYF,TGTGCCAGTAGGACAGGGGACCTATACGAGCAGTACTTC
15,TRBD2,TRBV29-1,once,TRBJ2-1,CSVLTTSGGYNEQFF,TGCAGCGTCCTAACCACTAGCGGGGGTTACAATGAGCAGTTCTTC
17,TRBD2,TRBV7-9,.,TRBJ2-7,CSSGLTSGGFGEYEQYF,TGTTCCAGCGGATTGACTAGCGGGGGGTTTGGGGAGTACGAGCAGTACTTC
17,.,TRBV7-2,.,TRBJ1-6,CASSSPRGGNDNSPLHF,TGTGCCAGCAGCTCACCGCGAGGGGGTAACGATAATTCACCCCTCCACTTT
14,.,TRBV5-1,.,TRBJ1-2,CASSLRTENYGYTF,TGCGCCAGCAGCCTCAGGACAGAGAACTATGGCTACACCTTC
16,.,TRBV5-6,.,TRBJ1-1,CASSLGGGPLNTEAFF,TGTGCCAGCAGCTTGGGTGGAGGGCCCTTGAACACTGAAGCTTTCTTT
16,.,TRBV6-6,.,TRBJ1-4,CASSYGGTVTNEKLFF,TGTGCCAGCAGTTACGGAGGGACCGTTACTAATGAAAAACTGTTTTTT
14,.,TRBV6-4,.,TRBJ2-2,CASSDSPGSGELFF,TGTGCCAGCAGTGACTCTCCGGGTTCGGGGGAGCTGTTTTTT
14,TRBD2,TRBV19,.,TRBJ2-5,CASSLGLDQETQYF,TGTGCCAGTAGTCTAGGACTAGATCAGGAGACCCAGTACTTC
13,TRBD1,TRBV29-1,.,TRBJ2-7,CSVRPTGSYEQYF,TGCAGCGTCCGACCGACAGGGTCCTACGAGCAGTACTTC
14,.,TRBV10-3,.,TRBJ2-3,CAISELASTDTQYF,TGTGCCATCAGTGAGCTAGCTAGCACAGATACGCAGTATTTT
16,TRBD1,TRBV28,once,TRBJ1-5,CASSSTGTGARQPQHF,TGTGCCAGCAGTTCTACCGGGACAGGGGCCCGTCAGCCCCAGCATTTT
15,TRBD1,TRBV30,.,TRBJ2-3,CAWSGQGVGTDTQYF,TGTGCCTGGAGTGGACAGGGAGTGGGGACAGATACGCAGTATTTT